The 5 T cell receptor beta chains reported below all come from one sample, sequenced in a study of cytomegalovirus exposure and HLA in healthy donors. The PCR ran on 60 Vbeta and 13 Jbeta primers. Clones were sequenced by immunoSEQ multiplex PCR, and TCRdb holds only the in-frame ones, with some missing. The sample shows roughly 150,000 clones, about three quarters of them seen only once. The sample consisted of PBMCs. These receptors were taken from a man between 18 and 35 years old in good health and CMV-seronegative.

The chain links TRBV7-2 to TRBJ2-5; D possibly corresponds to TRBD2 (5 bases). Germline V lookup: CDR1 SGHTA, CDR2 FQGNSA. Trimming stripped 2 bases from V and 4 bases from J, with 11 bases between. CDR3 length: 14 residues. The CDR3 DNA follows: TGTGCCAGCAGCTTAAGCGGAGCGCCAGAGACCCAGTACTTC. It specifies CASSLSGAPETQYF.

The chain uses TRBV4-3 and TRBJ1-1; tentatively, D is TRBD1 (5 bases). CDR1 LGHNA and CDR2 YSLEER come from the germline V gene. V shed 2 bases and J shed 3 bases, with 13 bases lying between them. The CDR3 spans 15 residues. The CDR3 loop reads CASSQHTGGDTEAFF. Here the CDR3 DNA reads TGCGCCAGCAGCCAACATACAGGTGGGGACACTGAAGCTTTCTTT.

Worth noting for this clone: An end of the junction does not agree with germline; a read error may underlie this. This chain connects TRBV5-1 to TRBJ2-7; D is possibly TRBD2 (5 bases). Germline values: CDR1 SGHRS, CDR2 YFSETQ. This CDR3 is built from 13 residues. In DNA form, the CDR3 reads TGTGCCAGCAGCCGGACTGCCACCTACGAGCAGTACTTC. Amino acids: CASSRTATYEQYF. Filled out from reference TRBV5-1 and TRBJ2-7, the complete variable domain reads KAGVTQTPRYLIKTRGQQVTLSCSPISGHRSVSWYQQTPGQGLQFLFEYFSETQRNKGNFPGRFSGRQFSNSRSEMNVSTLELGDSALYLCASSRTATYEQYFGPGTRLTVT.

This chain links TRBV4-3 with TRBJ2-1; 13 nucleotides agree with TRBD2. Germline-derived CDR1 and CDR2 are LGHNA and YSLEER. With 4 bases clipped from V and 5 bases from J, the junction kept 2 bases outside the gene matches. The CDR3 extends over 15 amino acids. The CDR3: CASSLGTSGNNEQFF. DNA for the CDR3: TGCGCCAGCAGCCTTGGGACTAGCGGGAACAATGAGCAGTTCTTC.

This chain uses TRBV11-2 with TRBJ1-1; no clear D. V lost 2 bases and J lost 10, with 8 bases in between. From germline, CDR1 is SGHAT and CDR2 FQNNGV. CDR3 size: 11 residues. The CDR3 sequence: CASSLNRGAFF. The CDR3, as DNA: TGTGCCAGCAGCTTAAACCGGGGAGCTTTCTTT.